This T cell receptor beta chain derives from a study of T-cell memory formation after mild COVID-19. Germline V gene sequence: CDR1 SGHAT, CDR2 FQNNGV. The CDR3 is 15 amino acids. Trimming took off 4 bases at V and 7 bases at J, with 17 bases between the two ends. In its sample, this clonotype was seen a few times. TCRdb reanalysed the 5' RACE reads using MiXCR and keeps one entry per CDR3 protein. The sample records tens of thousands of distinct CDR3 sequences, over 9% being singletons. The rearrangement links TRBV11-2 to TRBJ2-1; TRBD2 is a possible D gene (6 bases). The clonotype was recovered from a young man who had mild COVID-19 (a few samples of this study predate the infection). Cell type and time point are not known. The sample consisted of PBMCs or a T cell subset sorted from them (not recorded which). CDR3 in amino acids: CASSSPAGKGNEQFF. For the CDR3, the DNA is TGTGCCAGCAGCTCGCCTGCGGGAAAAGGGAATGAGCAGTTCTTC.